This T cell receptor beta chain originates from a study of blood T cell repertoires in COVID-19. In the study overall: Material from acute and convalescent COVID-19 was sourced from the United States, Italy and Spain.

The germline V gene has CDR1 SGHVS and CDR2 FQNEAQ. V shed 6 bases and J 2 bases; nucleotides not matched to a gene: 5. This CDR3 comprises 15 residues. The repertoire was sequenced with immunoSEQ multiplex PCR; TCRdb's copy has only in-frame clones and lacks some. The table has roughly 100,000 clones, about 85% seen once. This receptor was identified in a man aged 45 to 65 in a cohort sampled during active COVID-19. The V call is TRBV7-8, the J call TRBJ2-5; 11 bases fit TRBD2. The sequenced sample consisted of peripheral blood. The CDR3 protein is CASSTGLAVQETQYF. In nucleotides, the CDR3 is TGTGCCAGCAGTACGGGACTAGCGGTACAAGAGACCCAGTACTTC.